One sample yielded the 19 T cell receptor beta chains listed below, sequenced in a study of T cell changes during pregnancy in multiple sclerosis (dated by TCRdb to the late 2010s). Library preparation was by the immunoSEQ multiplex PCR assay. TCRdb obtained this table from immuneACCESS and retained in-frame rearrangements with V and J assigned. These tables miss some clones; where compared with another copy, unresolved V genes account for less than half of the shortfall, and the remainder is unexplained. The table for this sample lists fewer than 70,000 clones; approximately 87% of them were counted only once. Roughly 5.2% of the sample goes to the ten largest clones. Sequencing was done on a sample of peripheral blood from another person, used as feeder cells. The receptors come from a human donor whose cells served as feeder cells for cultures in a pregnancy study.

V gene TRBV29-1 combines with J gene TRBJ1-1; TRBD1 is a possible D gene (5 bases). The germline V and J ends were trimmed by 5 bases and 6 bases, with 28 bases remaining between them. The germline gives CDR1 SQVTM, CDR2 ANQGSEA. The CDR3 covers 17 residues. CDR3 sequence reads: CSVRWGVAGPAQAEAFF. The CDR3 nucleotides are TGCAGCGTTCGATGGGGGGTTGCGGGACCGGCCCAGGCTGAAGCTTTCTTT.

V gene TRBV10-1 combines with J gene TRBJ2-4; no clear D. The ends were cut back, 3 bases at V and 2 bases at J, with 8 bases in the middle. The CDR3 covers 14 residues. Germline V CDR1 and CDR2: WNHNN, SYGVQD (reference sequence). CDR3 DNA: TGCGCCAGCAGTGAAGCAGGTCCCAAAAACATTCAGTACTTC. This translates into CASSEAGPKNIQYF.

This chain uses TRBV30 with TRBJ2-1, with 10 bases aligning to TRBD2. V gave up 1 base and J gave up 4 bases; unmatched junction bases: 4. This CDR3 contains 15 residues. The V gene's germline CDR1 is GTSNPN and CDR2 SVGIG (reference sequence). CDR3 in DNA: TGTGCCTGGAGTGCACAGCGGGAGGGGTACAATGAGCAGTTCTTC. Its protein product is CAWSAQREGYNEQFF.

This chain joins TRBV23-1 and TRBJ2-5; 9 bases match TRBD1. TRBV23-1 is annotated as an ORF whose role is uncertain. The CDR3 length is 16 residues. V gave up 0 bases and J gave up 1 base; unmatched junction bases: 3. CDR3 nucleotide sequence: TGCGCCAGCAGTCAATCCCGGGACAGGGCCCAAGAGACCCAGTACTTC. This sequence encodes CASSQSRDRAQETQYF.

The genes are TRBV5-8 and TRBJ1-5, with 7 bases fitting TRBD1. After removal of 4 bases from V and 2 bases from J, the junction contained 3 bases not matched to a gene. This CDR3 contains 14 residues. Per the germline V gene, CDR1 is SGHTS and CDR2 is YDEGEE. CDR3 amino acids: CASSGDRGNQPQHF. CDR3 nucleotide sequence: TGTGCCAGCAGCGGAGACAGGGGCAATCAGCCCCAGCATTTT.

This chain links TRBV9 with TRBJ2-7; D ambiguous. This CDR3 region has 13 residues. Germline values: CDR1 SGDLS, CDR2 YYNGEE. V lost 0 bases and J 5 bases, leaving 9 bases between the germline ends. The CDR3 DNA sequence: TGTGCCAGCAGCGTAGAGGGTAGAGACGAGCAGTACTTC. Translating it yields CASSVEGRDEQYF.

This clone occurred a few times. The chain carries TRBV27 and TRBJ2-7, with D tentatively TRBD1 (5 bases). V gave up 4 bases and J gave up 5 bases, with 9 bases separating them. Germline loops: CDR1 MNHEY, CDR2 SMNVEV (reference sequence). CDR3 length: 12 residues. Written as DNA, the CDR3 is TGTGCCAGCAGTTCCAGGGTCCACGAGCAGTACTTC. Its translation: CASSSRVHEQYF.

This chain connects TRBV23-1 to TRBJ1-6; a weak D match, TRBD1 (5 bases). TRBV23-1 has ORF status, its function being uncertain. Trimming took off 8 bases at V and 10 bases at J, with 24 bases between the two ends. CDR3 size: 16 residues. The CDR3 sequence is CASGPGVGRPRSPLHF. CDR3 nucleotide sequence: TGCGCCAGCGGCCCTGGGGTGGGGCGGCCCAGGTCACCCCTCCACTTT.

The chain links TRBV5-1 to TRBJ2-1; perhaps TRBD2 as D (5 bases). Germline lookup yields CDR1 SGHRS and CDR2 YFSETQ. The CDR3 is made up of 13 amino acids. The ends were cut back, 1 base at V and 7 bases at J, with 9 bases in the middle. The CDR3 spells CASSLIPGNEQFF. The CDR3 DNA sequence: TGCGCCAGCAGCTTGATCCCGGGGAATGAGCAGTTCTTC.

V gene TRBV19 combines with J gene TRBJ1-1, with D perhaps TRBD1 (5 bases). The CDR3 loop spans 11 amino acids. Germline V gives CDR1 LNHDA, CDR2 SQIVND (reference sequence). V lost 1 base, J lost 11 bases, and 8 bases lay in between. CDR3 sequence reads: CASSIAGNAFF. In nucleotides, the CDR3 is TGTGCCAGTAGTATAGCAGGGAATGCTTTCTTT.

This clone was recorded only once. The J gene is TRBJ2-5, the V gene TRBV6-1; 9 nucleotides align to TRBD1. The CDR3 has 15 residues. The ends lost 5 bases at V and 2 bases at J; junction bases unmatched: 6. Looked up from germline, CDR1 is MNHNS and CDR2 is SASEGT. The CDR3 loop is CASSLRDRGQETQYF. The CDR3 DNA is TGTGCCAGCAGTCTCCGTGACAGGGGGCAAGAGACCCAGTACTTC.

The genes are TRBV11-2 and TRBJ2-7, with 10 bases matching TRBD1. Looked up from germline, CDR1 is SGHAT and CDR2 is FQNNGV. This CDR3 has 14 amino acids. Trimming took 3 bases from V and 3 from J; bases not matched to a gene: 2. CDR3 sequence (DNA): TGTGCCAGCAGCTTGCGGACAGGGGGCTACGAGCAGTACTTC. This gives the protein CASSLRTGGYEQYF. The whole variable domain, remainder taken from reference TRBV11-2 and TRBJ2-7, is EAGVAQSPRYKIIEKRQSVAFWCNPISGHATLYWYQQILGQGPKLLIQFQNNGVVDDSQLPKDRFSAERLKGVDSTLKIQPAKLEDSAVYLCASSLRTGGYEQYFGPGTRLTVT.

The chain couples TRBV5-1 to TRBJ1-6; no firm D call. The CDR3 has 13 amino acids. The V gene's germline CDR1 is SGHRS and CDR2 YFSETQ. The ends were cut back, 4 bases at V and 6 bases at J, with 8 bases in the middle. The CDR3, as DNA: TGCGCCAGCAGCCTAGGACCTAATTCACCCCTCCACTTT. The encoded protein is CASSLGPNSPLHF.

This clone was picked up a small number of times. This chain uses TRBV9 with TRBJ2-7; tentatively, D is TRBD2 (5 bases). Germline assignment: CDR1 SGDLS and CDR2 YYNGEE. The length of the CDR3 is 14 residues. V lost 2 bases and J 6 bases, leaving 15 bases between the germline ends. CDR3 protein: CASSVSLVGPEQYF. The DNA of the CDR3 is TGTGCCAGCAGCGTTTCACTAGTAGGTCCCGAGCAGTACTTC.

This chain uses TRBV9 with TRBJ2-7, with a tentative D call TRBD2 (6 bases). The ends were cut back, 0 bases at V and 3 bases at J, with 16 bases in the middle. Germline V lookup: CDR1 SGDLS, CDR2 YYNGEE. The CDR3 is made up of 16 amino acids. The CDR3 reads CASSVVTEGGLYEQYF. The CDR3 DNA sequence: TGTGCCAGCAGCGTAGTGACCGAGGGAGGCCTCTACGAGCAGTACTTC. The variable domain in full, with the rest retrieved from reference TRBV9 and TRBJ2-7, is DSGVTQTPKHLITATGQRVTLRCSPRSGDLSVYWYQQSLDQGLQFLIQYYNGEERAKGNILERFSAQQFPDLHSELNLSSLELGDSALYFCASSVVTEGGLYEQYFGPGTRLTVT.

The rearrangement links TRBV5-1 to TRBJ2-7; D remains unclear. CDR1 and CDR2 (germline): SGHRS, YFSETQ. This CDR3 contains 18 residues. The V end was cut by 1 base, the J end by 0 bases, with 20 bases between. CDR3 in amino acids: CASSLRVTASTNSYEQYF. For the CDR3, the DNA is TGCGCCAGCAGCTTGCGCGTGACGGCCTCCACAAACTCCTACGAGCAGTACTTC.

The chain joins TRBV2 to TRBJ2-5; 9 positions agree with TRBD1. This CDR3 comprises 15 residues. V was pared by 2 bases and J by 5 bases, with 6 bases of the junction left unmatched. The V gene's germline CDR1 is SNHLY and CDR2 FYNNEI. CDR3 sequence reads: CASSEPGQGEETQYF. CDR3 DNA: TGTGCCAGCAGTGAACCGGGACAGGGAGAGGAGACCCAGTACTTC. The full variable domain, with the rest looked up from reference TRBV2 and TRBJ2-5, is EPEVTQTPSHQVTQMGQEVILRCVPISNHLYFYWYRQILGQKVEFLVSFYNNEISEKSEIFDDQFSVERPDGSNFTLKIRSTKLEDSAMYFCASSEPGQGEETQYFGPGTRLLVL.

The rearrangement joins TRBV7-2 to TRBJ2-1, with 7 bases that match TRBD2. CDR3 length: 15 residues. Trimming took 1 base from V and 7 from J; bases not matched to a gene: 7. Germline V gene sequence: CDR1 SGHTA, CDR2 FQGNSA. CDR3 protein: CASSLEGPAGNEQFF. CDR3 coding DNA: TGTGCCAGCAGCTTAGAGGGGCCAGCGGGGAATGAGCAGTTCTTC.

This clone turned up a few times. J is TRBJ2-6 and V is TRBV6-5; D unresolved. CDR3 size: 13 residues. Per germline, CDR1 MNHEY and CDR2 SVGAGI. V was trimmed by 6 bases and J by 1 base, leaving 4 bases between them. CDR3 loop: CASRESGANVLTF. The CDR3 region has the DNA TGTGCCAGCAGGGAATCTGGGGCCAACGTCCTGACTTTC.